These 16 T cell receptor beta chains came from one sample sequenced in a study of cytomegalovirus exposure and HLA in healthy donors. The primer mix had 60 Vbeta and 13 Jbeta primers. The method was immunoSEQ multiplex PCR; TCRdb's version includes in-frame clones alone and lacks a portion of them. The sample totals around 70,000 clones; its top ten clones hold approximately 0.78%. The sequenced material came from PBMCs. The receptors were gathered from a boy aged 5-17 years in good health and CMV-seronegative.

The J gene is TRBJ2-7, the V gene TRBV18, with 10 bases fitting TRBD2. CDR1 is KGHSH and CDR2 is LQKENI in the germline V gene. V lost 4 bases to trimming and J lost 2 bases; unmatched junction nucleotides: 5. The CDR3 loop spans 15 amino acids. The CDR3 bases are TGTGCCAGCTCACGACCTAGCGGGGGTACCTACGAGCAGTACTTC. As protein: CASSRPSGGTYEQYF.

The chain employs TRBV10-3 and TRBJ1-1, with D unclear. The CDR3 runs 13 residues. In germline, CDR1 is ENHRY, CDR2 SYGVKD. Trimming cost V 3 bases and J 7 bases, with 12 bases left between them. The CDR3 reads CAISDPNRDEAFF. CDR3 DNA sequence: TGTGCCATCAGTGATCCCAACAGAGATGAAGCTTTCTTT.

The genes are TRBV6-5 and TRBJ2-7, with TRBD1 identical over 10 bases. The junction had 5 bases not matched to a gene; V was cut back by 5 bases and J by 4 bases. This CDR3 comprises 14 residues. Germline-derived CDR1 and CDR2 are MNHEY and SVGAGI. CDR3: CASSRTGGGYEQYF. Written as DNA, the CDR3 is TGTGCCAGCAGTCGGACAGGGGGAGGGTACGAGCAGTACTTC.

The chain links TRBV7-9 to TRBJ1-4; a weak D match, TRBD1 (5 bases). CDR3 length equals 13 residues. Germline V gene lookup returns CDR1 SEHNR and CDR2 FQNEAQ (reference sequence). Trimming removed 6 bases from V and 8 bases from J, with 13 bases in between. The CDR3 loop is CASSGAKGEKLFF. Here the CDR3 DNA reads TGTGCCAGCAGTGGGGCTAAGGGGGAAAAACTGTTTTTT. Full variable domain (outside the CDR3, taken from reference TRBV7-9 and TRBJ1-4): DTGVSQNPRHKITKRGQNVTFRCDPISEHNRLYWYRQTLGQGPEFLTYFQNEAQLEKSRLLSDRFSAERPKGSFSTLEIQRTEQGDSAMYLCASSGAKGEKLFFGSGTQLSVL.

The chain has TRBV5-1 and TRBJ2-5; a weak D match, TRBD1 (6 bases). The CDR3 has 15 residues. Germline-derived CDR1 and CDR2 are SGHRS and YFSETQ. Trimming left V 0 bases short and J 5 bases short, with 14 bases between. CDR3 nucleotide sequence: TGCGCCAGCAGCTTGGAGGTCAGGGGATCTGAGACCCAGTACTTC. This gives the protein CASSLEVRGSETQYF. Based on the CDR3 plus reference TRBV5-1 and TRBJ2-5, the full variable domain is KAGVTQTPRYLIKTRGQQVTLSCSPISGHRSVSWYQQTPGQGLQFLFEYFSETQRNKGNFPGRFSGRQFSNSRSEMNVSTLELGDSALYLCASSLEVRGSETQYFGPGTRLLVL.

This chain connects TRBV28 to TRBJ1-5; D gene ambiguous. CDR3 size: 14 residues. Germline V gene lookup returns CDR1 MDHEN and CDR2 SYDVKM. V lost 8 bases to trimming and J lost 1 base, with 12 bases between them. CDR3 nucleotide sequence: TGTGCCAGCGCCCTGGAGAGGAGCAATCAGCCCCAGCATTTT. Translated, it gives CASALERSNQPQHF.

This rearrangement joins TRBV10-3 to TRBJ1-5; TRBD1 agrees at 8 bases. With V trimmed by 5 bases and J by 7 bases, 4 bases remained unmatched. CDR1 ENHRY and CDR2 SYGVKD come from the germline V gene. The CDR3 has 13 residues. This chain's CDR3 is CAISPTGGQPQHF. The CDR3, as DNA: TGTGCCATCAGTCCTACAGGGGGACAGCCCCAGCATTTT.

This chain connects TRBV30 to TRBJ1-4; 7 bases map to TRBD1. This CDR3 has 16 amino acids. Germline CDR1 GTSNPN, CDR2 SVGIG (reference sequence). V shed 4 bases, J shed 3 bases, and the junction held 11 bases outside the gene matches. The CDR3 loop reads CAWNLPGDSPNEKLFF. CDR3 DNA sequence: TGTGCCTGGAACCTCCCTGGGGACAGCCCTAATGAAAAACTGTTTTTT.

This rearrangement joins TRBV19 to TRBJ1-3; tentatively, D is TRBD1 (5 bases). Germline-derived CDR1 and CDR2 are LNHDA and SQIVND (reference sequence). The CDR3 is made up of 16 amino acids. V was cut by 3 bases and J by 0 bases, with 12 bases left in between. CDR3 DNA sequence: TGTGCCAGTAGTATCTCGGCGGGGGGCTCTGGAAACACCATATATTTT. This sequence encodes CASSISAGGSGNTIYF.

V gene TRBV7-2 combines with J gene TRBJ2-1; D not resolved. Germline CDR1 and CDR2: SGHTA and FQGNSA. CDR3 length: 16 residues. V lost 2 bases and J lost 0, with 11 bases in between. The CDR3 DNA is TGTGCCAGCAGCTTATCGGCAGCTAGCTCCTACAATGAGCAGTTCTTC. It yields the protein CASSLSAASSYNEQFF.

The CDR3 is CASGGQFGDEQYF. The CDR3 bases are TGTGCTAGTGGTGGACAATTTGGGGACGAGCAGTACTTC. This rearrangement joins TRBV12-5 to TRBJ2-7; weak D call: TRBD1 (5 bases). This CDR3 has 13 amino acids. CDR1 LGHNT and CDR2 FRNRAP come from the germline V gene. V gave up 5 bases and J gave up 5 bases, with 13 bases separating them. Complete variable domain (other parts from reference TRBV12-5 and TRBJ2-7): DARVTQTPRHKVTEMGQEVTMRCQPILGHNTVFWYRQTMMQGLELLAYFRNRAPLDDSGMPKDRFSAEMPDATLATLKIQPSEPRDSAVYFCASGGQFGDEQYFGPGTRLTVT.

The genes are TRBV6-1 and TRBJ2-7, with 7 positions matching TRBD1. Trimming cost V 6 bases and J 0 bases; bases outside gene matches: 5. The CDR3 totals 14 residues. CDR1 is MNHNS and CDR2 is SASEGT in the germline V gene. The CDR3 DNA follows: TGTGCCAGCAGGCCGGACAGGAACTCCTACGAGCAGTACTTC. This sequence encodes CASRPDRNSYEQYF.

The rearrangement joins TRBV4-3 to TRBJ1-5; 7 bases fit TRBD1. V lost 1 base, J lost 0 bases, and 9 bases stayed unmatched. From germline, CDR1 is LGHNA and CDR2 YSLEER. The CDR3 runs to 18 residues. The CDR3 loop reads CASSQVLLDRDSNQPQHF. CDR3 bases: TGCGCCAGCAGCCAAGTGCTCCTAGACAGGGATAGCAATCAGCCCCAGCATTTT.

This chain uses TRBV28 with TRBJ1-4; maybe TRBD1 (5 bases). Trimming pared 4 bases from V and 4 bases from J, leaving 13 bases between. The CDR3 totals 15 residues. From germline, CDR1 is MDHEN and CDR2 SYDVKM. The CDR3 loop is CASSSAGLGNEKLFF. CDR3 DNA: TGTGCCAGCAGTTCTGCGGGACTTGGTAATGAAAAACTGTTTTTT.

V usage is TRBV30 and J usage is TRBJ1-3; tentatively, D is TRBD1 (6 bases). V was trimmed by 1 base and J by 4 bases, leaving 14 bases between them. Germline-derived CDR1 and CDR2 are GTSNPN and SVGIG (reference sequence). The CDR3 is made up of 15 amino acids. CDR3 region: CAWSGPGHGGNTIYF. The CDR3 region has the DNA TGTGCCTGGAGTGGGCCGGGACATGGAGGAAACACCATATATTTT.

This chain's CDR3 is CASSTYEQYF. The CDR3 DNA follows: TGTGCCAGCTCTACCTACGAGCAGTACTTC. The rearrangement uses TRBV2 and TRBJ2-7; D is unresolved. CDR3 length: 10 residues. CDR1 is SNHLY and CDR2 is FYNNEI in the germline V gene. Trimming took 8 bases from V and 2 from J, leaving 4 bases between them.